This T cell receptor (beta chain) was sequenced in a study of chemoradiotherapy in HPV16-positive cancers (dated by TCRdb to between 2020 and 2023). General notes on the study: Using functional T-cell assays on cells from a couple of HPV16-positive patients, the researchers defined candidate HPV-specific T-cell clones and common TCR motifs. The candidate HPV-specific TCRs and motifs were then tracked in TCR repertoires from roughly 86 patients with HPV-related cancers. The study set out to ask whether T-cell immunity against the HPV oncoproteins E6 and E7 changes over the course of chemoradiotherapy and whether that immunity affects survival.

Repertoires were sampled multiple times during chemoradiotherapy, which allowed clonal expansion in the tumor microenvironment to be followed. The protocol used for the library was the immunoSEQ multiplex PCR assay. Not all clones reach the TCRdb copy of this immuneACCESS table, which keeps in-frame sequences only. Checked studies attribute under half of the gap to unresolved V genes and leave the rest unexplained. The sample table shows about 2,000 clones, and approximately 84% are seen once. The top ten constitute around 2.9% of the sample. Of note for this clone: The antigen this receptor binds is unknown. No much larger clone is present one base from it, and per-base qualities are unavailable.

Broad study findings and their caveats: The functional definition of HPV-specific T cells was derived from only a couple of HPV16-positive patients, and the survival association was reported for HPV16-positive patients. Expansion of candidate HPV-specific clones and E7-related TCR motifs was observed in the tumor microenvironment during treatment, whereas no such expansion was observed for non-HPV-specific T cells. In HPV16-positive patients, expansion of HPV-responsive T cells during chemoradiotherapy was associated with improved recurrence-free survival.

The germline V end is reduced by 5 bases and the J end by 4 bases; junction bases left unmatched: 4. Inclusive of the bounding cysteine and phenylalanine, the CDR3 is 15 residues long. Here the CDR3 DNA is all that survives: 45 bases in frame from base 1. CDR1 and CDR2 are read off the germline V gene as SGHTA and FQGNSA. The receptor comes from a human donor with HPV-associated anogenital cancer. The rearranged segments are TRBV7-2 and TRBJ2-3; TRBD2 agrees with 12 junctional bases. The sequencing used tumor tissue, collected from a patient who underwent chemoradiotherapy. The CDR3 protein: CASSRLAGGSDTQYF. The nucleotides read TGTGCCAGCAGCAGGCTAGCGGGAGGGTCAGATACGCAGTATTTT.